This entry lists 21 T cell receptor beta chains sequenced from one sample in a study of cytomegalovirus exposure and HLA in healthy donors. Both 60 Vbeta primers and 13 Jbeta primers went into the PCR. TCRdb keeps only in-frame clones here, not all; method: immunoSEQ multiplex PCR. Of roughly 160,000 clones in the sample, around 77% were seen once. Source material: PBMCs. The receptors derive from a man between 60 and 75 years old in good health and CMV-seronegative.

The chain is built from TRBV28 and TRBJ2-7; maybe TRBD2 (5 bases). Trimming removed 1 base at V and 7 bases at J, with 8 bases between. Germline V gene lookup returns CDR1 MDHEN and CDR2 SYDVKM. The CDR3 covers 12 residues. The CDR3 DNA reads TGTGCCAGCAGTTTATTGAGGGATGAGCAGTACTTC. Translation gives CASSLLRDEQYF.

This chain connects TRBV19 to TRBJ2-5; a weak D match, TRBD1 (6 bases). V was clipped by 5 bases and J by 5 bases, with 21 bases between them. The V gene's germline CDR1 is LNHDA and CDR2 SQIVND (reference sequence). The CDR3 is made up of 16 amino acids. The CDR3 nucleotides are TGTGCCAGTAGTGCAATAGGGGGTATCTCAATGGAGACCCAGTACTTC. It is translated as CASSAIGGISMETQYF.

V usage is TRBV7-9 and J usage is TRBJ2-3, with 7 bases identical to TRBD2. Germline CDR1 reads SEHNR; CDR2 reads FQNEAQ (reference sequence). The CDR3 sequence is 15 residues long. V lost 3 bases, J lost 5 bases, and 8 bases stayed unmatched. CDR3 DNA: TGTGCCAGCAGCTTGGGAAGTCCGGGAGGAGATACGCAGTATTTT. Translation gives CASSLGSPGGDTQYF.

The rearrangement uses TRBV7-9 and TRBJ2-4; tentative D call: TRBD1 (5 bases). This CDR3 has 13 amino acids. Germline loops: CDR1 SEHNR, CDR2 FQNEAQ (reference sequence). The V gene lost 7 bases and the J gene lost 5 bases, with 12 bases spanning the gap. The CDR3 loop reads CASKRGTQNIQYF. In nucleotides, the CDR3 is TGTGCCAGCAAAAGGGGTACCCAAAACATTCAGTACTTC. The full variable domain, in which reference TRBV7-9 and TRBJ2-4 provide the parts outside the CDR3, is DTGVSQNPRHKITKRGQNVTFRCDPISEHNRLYWYRQTLGQGPEFLTYFQNEAQLEKSRLLSDRFSAERPKGSFSTLEIQRTEQGDSAMYLCASKRGTQNIQYFGAGTRLSVL.

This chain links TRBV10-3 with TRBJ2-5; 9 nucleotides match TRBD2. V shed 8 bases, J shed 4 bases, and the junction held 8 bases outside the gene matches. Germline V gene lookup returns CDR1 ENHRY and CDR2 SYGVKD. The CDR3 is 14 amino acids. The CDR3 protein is CAISPSGNLETQYF. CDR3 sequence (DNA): TGTGCCATCTCTCCTAGCGGGAATCTAGAGACCCAGTACTTC.

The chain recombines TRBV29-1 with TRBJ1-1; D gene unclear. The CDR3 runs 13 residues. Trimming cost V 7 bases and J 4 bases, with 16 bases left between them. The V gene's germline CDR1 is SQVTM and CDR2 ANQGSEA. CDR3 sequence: CSGQMEGSTEAFF. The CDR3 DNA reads TGCAGCGGCCAAATGGAAGGGAGCACTGAAGCTTTCTTT.

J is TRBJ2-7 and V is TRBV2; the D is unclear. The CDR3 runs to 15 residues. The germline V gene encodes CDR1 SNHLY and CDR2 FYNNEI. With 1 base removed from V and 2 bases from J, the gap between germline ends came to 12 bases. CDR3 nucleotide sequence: TGTGCCAGCAGTGAAGTGGCAGGCGAAACCTACGAGCAGTACTTC. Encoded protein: CASSEVAGETYEQYF.

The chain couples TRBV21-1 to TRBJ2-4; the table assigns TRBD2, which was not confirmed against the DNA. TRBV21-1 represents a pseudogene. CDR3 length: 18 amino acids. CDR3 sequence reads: CASSKGGVGAIAKNIQYF. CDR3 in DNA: TGTGCCAGCAGCAAAGGGGGGGTCGGGGCAATAGCCAAAAACATTCAGTACTTC.

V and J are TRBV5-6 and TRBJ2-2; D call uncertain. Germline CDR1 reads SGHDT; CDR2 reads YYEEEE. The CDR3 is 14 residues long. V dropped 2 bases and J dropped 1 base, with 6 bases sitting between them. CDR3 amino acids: CASSLSLNTGELFF. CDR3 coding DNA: TGTGCCAGCAGCTTATCACTGAACACCGGGGAGCTGTTTTTT. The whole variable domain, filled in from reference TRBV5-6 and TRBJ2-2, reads DAGVTQSPTHLIKTRGQQVTLRCSPKSGHDTVSWYQQALGQGPQFIFQYYEEEERQRGNFPDRFSGHQFPNYSSELNVNALLLGDSALYLCASSLSLNTGELFFGEGSRLTVL.

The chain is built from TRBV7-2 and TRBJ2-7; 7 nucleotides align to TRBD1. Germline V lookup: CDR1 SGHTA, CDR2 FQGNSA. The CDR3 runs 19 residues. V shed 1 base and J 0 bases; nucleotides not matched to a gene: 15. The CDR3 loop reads CASSLGSPLRQGRSYEQYF. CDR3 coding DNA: TGTGCCAGCAGCTTAGGTAGCCCGCTCCGACAGGGACGCTCCTACGAGCAGTACTTC.

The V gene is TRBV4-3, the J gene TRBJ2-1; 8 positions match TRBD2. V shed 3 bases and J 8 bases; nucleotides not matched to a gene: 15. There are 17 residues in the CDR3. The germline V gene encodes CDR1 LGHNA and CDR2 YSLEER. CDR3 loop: CASSQGGGLAAFHEQFF. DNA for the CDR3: TGCGCCAGCAGCCAGGGCGGAGGACTAGCCGCCTTCCATGAGCAGTTCTTC.

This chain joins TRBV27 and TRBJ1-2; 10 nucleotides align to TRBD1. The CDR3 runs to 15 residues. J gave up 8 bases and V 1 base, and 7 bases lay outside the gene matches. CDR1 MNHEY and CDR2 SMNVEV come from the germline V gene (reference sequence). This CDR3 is CASSLLGTGVGGYTF. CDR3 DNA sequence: TGTGCCAGCAGTTTATTAGGGACAGGGGTAGGGGGCTACACCTTC.

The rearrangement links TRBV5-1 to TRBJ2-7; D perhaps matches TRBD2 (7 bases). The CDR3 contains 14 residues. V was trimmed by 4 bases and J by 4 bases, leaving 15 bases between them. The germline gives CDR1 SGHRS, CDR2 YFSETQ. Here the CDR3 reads CASSVGGGGYEQYF. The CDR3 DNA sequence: TGCGCCAGCAGCGTAGGGGGGGGCGGATACGAGCAGTACTTC.

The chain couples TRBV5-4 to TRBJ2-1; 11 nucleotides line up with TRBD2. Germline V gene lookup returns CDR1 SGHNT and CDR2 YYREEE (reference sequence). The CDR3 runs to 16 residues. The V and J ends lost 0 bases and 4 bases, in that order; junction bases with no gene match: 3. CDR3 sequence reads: CASSLDLAGGYNEQFF. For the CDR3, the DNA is TGTGCCAGCAGCTTGGACCTAGCGGGAGGTTACAATGAGCAGTTCTTC. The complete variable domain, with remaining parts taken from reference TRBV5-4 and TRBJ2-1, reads ETGVTQSPTHLIKTRGQQVTLRCSSQSGHNTVSWYQQALGQGPQFIFQYYREEENGRGNFPPRFSGLQFPNYSSELNVNALELDDSALYLCASSLDLAGGYNEQFFGPGTRLTVL.

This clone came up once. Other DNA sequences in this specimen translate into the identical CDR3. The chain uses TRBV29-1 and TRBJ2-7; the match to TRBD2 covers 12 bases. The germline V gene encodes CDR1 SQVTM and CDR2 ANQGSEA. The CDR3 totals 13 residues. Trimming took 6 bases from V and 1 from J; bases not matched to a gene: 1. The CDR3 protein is CSVGLAGSYEQYF. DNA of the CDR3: TGCAGCGTCGGACTAGCGGGATCCTACGAGCAGTACTTC.

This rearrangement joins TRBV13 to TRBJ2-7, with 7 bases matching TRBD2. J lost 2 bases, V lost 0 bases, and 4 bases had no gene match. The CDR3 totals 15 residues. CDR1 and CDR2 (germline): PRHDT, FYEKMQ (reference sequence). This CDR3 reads CASSLGGGIAYEQYF. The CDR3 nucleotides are TGTGCCAGCAGCTTAGGGGGAGGGATCGCCTACGAGCAGTACTTC.

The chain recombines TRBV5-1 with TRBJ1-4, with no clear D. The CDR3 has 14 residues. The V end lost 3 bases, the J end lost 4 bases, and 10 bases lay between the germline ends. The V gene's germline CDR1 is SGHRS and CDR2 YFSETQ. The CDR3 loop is CASSSSARNEKLFF. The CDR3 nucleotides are TGCGCCAGCAGCTCGTCAGCGCGTAATGAAAAACTGTTTTTT.

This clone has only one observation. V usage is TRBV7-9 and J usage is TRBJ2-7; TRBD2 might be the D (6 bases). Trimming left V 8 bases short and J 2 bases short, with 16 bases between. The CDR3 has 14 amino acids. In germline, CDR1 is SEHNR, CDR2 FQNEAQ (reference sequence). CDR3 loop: CASGGTASAYEQYF. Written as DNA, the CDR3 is TGTGCCAGCGGCGGGACCGCGTCCGCCTACGAGCAGTACTTC. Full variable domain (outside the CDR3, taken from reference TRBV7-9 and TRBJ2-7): DTGVSQNPRHKITKRGQNVTFRCDPISEHNRLYWYRQTLGQGPEFLTYFQNEAQLEKSRLLSDRFSAERPKGSFSTLEIQRTEQGDSAMYLCASGGTASAYEQYFGPGTRLTVT.

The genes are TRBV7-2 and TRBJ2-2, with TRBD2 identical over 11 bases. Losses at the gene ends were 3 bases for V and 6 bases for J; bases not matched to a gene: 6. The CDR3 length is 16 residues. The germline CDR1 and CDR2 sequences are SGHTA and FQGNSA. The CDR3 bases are TGTGCCAGCAGCTTCGGAAGGGGACTAGCGGCCGGGGAGCTGTTTTTT. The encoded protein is CASSFGRGLAAGELFF.

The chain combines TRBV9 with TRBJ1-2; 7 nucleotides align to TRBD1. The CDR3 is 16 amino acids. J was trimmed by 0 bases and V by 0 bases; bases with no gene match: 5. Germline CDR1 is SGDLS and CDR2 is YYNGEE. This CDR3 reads CASSVVGQGANYGYTF. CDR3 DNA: TGTGCCAGCAGCGTAGTAGGGCAGGGGGCTAACTATGGCTACACCTTC.

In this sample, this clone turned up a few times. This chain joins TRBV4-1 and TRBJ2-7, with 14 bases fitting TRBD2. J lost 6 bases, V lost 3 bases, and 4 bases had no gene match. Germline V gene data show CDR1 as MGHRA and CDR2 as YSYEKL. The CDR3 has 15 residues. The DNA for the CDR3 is TGCGCCAGCAGCCAGGGACTAGCGGGAGTGGGCGAGCAGTACTTC. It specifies CASSQGLAGVGEQYF.